This T cell receptor beta chain derives from a study of shared clonotypes between healthy human individuals. Produced via immunoSEQ multiplex PCR; TCRdb's table is partial and in-frame only. Among about 2.4 million clones listed, approximately 93% were seen once. With 5 bases removed from V and 1 base from J, the gap between germline ends came to 11 bases. Germline lookup yields CDR1 SGHTA and CDR2 FQGNSA. CDR3 length: 15 amino acids. The chain couples TRBV7-2 to TRBJ2-2; perhaps TRBD2 as D (5 bases). Sequencing was performed on naive CD4+ T cells from PBMCs. As to subset: CD45RA+ positively selected. The clonotype comes from a man aged 18 to 35 in good health. Some clones in this sample may be carry-over from other donors' samples. The CDR3 spells CASSPGLGNTGELFF. DNA for the CDR3: TGTGCCAGCAGCCCCGGACTGGGGAACACCGGGGAGCTGTTTTTT.